This TCR beta chain was obtained from a study of identifying expanded T cells in peripheral blood. The germline V gene encodes CDR1 SGHRS and CDR2 YFSETQ. This CDR3 region has 15 residues. Trimming removed 4 bases from V and 5 bases from J, with 16 bases in between. Only in-frame clones appear in the TCRdb table, and some are missing; sequencing was by immunoSEQ multiplex PCR. The sample gives 90,000 to 110,000 clones, about 85% of which show up once; 8.4% is in the top ten. Study-level results: Two-week clone count variance significantly increased as total template count grew. About 1.2 clones differed between technical replicates, versus about 17 and 20 over time.

Concerning this clone: The antigen is unknown.

Material: blood. The TCR was taken from a person between 18 and 69 years old in good health. J is TRBJ2-1 and V is TRBV5-1, with a possible D match to TRBD1 (5 bases). DNA of the CDR3: TGCGCCAGCAGCCAAACTACCTCAGGGCACAATGAGCAGTTCTTC. It encodes CASSQTTSGHNEQFF.